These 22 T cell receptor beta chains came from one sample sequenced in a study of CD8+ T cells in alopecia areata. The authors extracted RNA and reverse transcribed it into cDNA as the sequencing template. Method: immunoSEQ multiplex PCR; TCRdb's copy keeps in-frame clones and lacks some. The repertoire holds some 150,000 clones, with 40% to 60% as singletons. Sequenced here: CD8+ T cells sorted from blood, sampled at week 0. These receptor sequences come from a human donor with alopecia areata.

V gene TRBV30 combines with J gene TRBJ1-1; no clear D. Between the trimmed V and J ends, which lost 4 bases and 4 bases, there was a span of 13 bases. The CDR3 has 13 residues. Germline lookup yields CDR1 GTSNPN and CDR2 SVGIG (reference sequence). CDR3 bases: TGTGCCTGGACGGTAGCTATGGGCACTGAAGCTTTCTTT. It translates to CAWTVAMGTEAFF.

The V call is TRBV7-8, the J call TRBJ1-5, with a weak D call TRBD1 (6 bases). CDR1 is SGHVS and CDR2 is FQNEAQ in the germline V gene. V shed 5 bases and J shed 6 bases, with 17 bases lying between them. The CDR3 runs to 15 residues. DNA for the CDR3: TGTGCCAGCAGCCAGATGGGGGGCGGCGGTCAGCCCCAGCATTTT. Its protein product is CASSQMGGGGQPQHF. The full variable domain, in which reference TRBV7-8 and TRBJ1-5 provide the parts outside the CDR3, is GAGVSQSPRYKVAKRGQDVALRCDPISGHVSLFWYQQALGQGPEFLTYFQNEAQLDKSGLPSDRFFAERPEGSVSTLKIQRTQQEDSAVYLCASSQMGGGGQPQHFGDGTRLSIL.

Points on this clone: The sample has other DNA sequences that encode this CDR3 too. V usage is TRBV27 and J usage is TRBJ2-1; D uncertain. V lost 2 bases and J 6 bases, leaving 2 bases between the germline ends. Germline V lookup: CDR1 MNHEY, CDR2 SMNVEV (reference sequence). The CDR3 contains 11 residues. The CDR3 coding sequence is TGTGCCAGCAGTTTAGGCAATGAGCAGTTCTTC. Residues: CASSLGNEQFF.

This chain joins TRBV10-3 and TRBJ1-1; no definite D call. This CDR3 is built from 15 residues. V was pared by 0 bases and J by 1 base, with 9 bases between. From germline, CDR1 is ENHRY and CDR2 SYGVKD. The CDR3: CAISESRMGNTEAFF. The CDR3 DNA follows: TGTGCCATCAGTGAGTCAAGGATGGGGAACACTGAAGCTTTCTTT.

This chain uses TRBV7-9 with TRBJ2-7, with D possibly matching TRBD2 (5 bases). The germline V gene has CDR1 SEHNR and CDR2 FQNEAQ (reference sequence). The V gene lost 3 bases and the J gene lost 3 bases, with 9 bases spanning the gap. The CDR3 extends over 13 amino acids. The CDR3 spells CASSFSGDYEQYF. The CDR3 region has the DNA TGTGCCAGCAGCTTCTCCGGGGACTACGAGCAGTACTTC.

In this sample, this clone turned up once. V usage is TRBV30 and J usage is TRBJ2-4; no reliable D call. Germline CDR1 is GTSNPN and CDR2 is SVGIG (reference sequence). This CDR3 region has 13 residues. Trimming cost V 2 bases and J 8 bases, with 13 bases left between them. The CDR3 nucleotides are TGTGCCTGGAGTTTTGGCCGTTTGGACATTCAGTACTTC. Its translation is CAWSFGRLDIQYF.

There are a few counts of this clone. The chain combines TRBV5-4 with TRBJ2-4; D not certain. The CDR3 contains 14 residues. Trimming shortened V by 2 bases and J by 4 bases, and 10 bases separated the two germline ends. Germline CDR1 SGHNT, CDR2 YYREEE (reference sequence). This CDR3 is CASSLTPGKNIQYF. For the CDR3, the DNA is TGTGCCAGCAGCTTAACCCCCGGGAAAAACATTCAGTACTTC. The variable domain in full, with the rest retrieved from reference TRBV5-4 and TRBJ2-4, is ETGVTQSPTHLIKTRGQQVTLRCSSQSGHNTVSWYQQALGQGPQFIFQYYREEENGRGNFPPRFSGLQFPNYSSELNVNALELDDSALYLCASSLTPGKNIQYFGAGTRLSVL.

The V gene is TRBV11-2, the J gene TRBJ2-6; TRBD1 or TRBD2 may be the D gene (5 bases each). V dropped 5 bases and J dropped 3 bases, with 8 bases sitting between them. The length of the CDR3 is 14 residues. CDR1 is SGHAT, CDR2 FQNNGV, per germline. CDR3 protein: CASSRDGGANVLTF. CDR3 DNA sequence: TGTGCCAGCAGCCGGGACGGTGGGGCCAACGTCCTGACTTTC. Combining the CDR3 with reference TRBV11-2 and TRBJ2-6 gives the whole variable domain EAGVAQSPRYKIIEKRQSVAFWCNPISGHATLYWYQQILGQGPKLLIQFQNNGVVDDSQLPKDRFSAERLKGVDSTLKIQPAKLEDSAVYLCASSRDGGANVLTFGAGSRLTVL.

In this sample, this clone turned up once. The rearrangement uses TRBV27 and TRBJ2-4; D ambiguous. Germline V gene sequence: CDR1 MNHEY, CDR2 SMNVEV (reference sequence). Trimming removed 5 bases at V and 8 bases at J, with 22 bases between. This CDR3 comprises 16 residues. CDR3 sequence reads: CASSPPAGPGVDIQYF. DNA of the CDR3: TGTGCCAGCAGTCCCCCGGCAGGTCCTGGGGTTGACATTCAGTACTTC.

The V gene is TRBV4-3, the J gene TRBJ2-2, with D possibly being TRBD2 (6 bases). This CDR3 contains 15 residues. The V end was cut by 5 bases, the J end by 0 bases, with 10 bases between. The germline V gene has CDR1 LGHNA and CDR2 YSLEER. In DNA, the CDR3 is TGCGCCAGCAGCGGGGGGTACGCGAACACCGGGGAGCTGTTTTTT. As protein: CASSGGYANTGELFF.

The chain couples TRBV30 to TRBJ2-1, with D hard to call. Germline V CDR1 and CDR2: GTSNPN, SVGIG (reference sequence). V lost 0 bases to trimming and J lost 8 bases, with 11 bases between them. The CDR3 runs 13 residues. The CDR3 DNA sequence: TGTGCCTGGAGTGTATCCGGGCGCGATGAGCAGTTCTTC. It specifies CAWSVSGRDEQFF.

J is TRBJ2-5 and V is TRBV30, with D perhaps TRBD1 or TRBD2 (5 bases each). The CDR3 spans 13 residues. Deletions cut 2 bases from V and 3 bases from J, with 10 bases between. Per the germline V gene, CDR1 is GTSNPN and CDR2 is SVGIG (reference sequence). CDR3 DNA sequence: TGTGCCTGGAGTACCGGGGCAGAAGAGACCCAGTACTTC. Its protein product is CAWSTGAEETQYF.

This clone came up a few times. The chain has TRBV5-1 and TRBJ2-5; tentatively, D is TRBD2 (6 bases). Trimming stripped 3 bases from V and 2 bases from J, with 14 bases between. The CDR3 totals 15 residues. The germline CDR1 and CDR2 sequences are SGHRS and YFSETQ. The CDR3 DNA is TGCGCCAGCAGCTCTGGGTGGGACTTGCAAGAGACCCAGTACTTC. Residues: CASSSGWDLQETQYF.

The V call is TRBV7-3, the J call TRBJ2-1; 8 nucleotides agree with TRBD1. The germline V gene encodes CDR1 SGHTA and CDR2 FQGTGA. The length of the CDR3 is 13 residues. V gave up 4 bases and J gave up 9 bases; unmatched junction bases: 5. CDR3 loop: CASSSDRGSEQFF. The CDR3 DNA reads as TGTGCCAGCAGCTCAGACAGGGGCAGTGAGCAGTTCTTC. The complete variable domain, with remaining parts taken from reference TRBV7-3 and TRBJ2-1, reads GAGVSQTPSNKVTEKGKYVELRCDPISGHTALYWYRQSLGQGPEFLIYFQGTGAADDSGLPNDRFFAVRPEGSVSTLKIQRTERGDSAVYLCASSSDRGSEQFFGPGTRLTVL.

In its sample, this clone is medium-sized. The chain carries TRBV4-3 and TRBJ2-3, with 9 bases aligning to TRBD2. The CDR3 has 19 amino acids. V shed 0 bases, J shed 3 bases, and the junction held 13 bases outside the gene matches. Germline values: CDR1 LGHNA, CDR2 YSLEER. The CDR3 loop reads CASSQDNDWTSAGTDTQYF. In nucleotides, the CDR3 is TGCGCCAGCAGCCAAGATAATGATTGGACTAGCGCTGGGACAGATACGCAGTATTTT.

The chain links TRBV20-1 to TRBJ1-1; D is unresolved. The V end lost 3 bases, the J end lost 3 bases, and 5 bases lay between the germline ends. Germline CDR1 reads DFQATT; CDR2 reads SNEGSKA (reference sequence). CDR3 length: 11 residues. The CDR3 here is CSARTYTEAFF. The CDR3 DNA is TGCAGTGCTAGGACCTACACTGAAGCTTTCTTT.

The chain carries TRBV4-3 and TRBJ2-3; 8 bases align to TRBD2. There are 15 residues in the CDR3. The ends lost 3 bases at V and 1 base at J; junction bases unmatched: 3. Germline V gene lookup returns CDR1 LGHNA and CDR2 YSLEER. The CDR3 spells CASSHQTSGTDTQYF. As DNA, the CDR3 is TGCGCCAGCAGCCACCAGACTAGCGGCACAGATACGCAGTATTTT.

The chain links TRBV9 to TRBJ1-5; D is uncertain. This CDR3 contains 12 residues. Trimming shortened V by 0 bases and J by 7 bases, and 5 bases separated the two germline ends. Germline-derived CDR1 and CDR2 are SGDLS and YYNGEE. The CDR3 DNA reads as TGTGCCAGCAGCGTAGCGGCCCAGCCCCAGCATTTT. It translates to CASSVAAQPQHF.

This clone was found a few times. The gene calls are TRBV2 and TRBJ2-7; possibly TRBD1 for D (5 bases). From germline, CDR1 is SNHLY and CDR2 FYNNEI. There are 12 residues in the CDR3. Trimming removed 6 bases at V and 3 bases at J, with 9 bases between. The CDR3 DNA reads TGTGCCAGCAGAGAGACAGACTACGAGCAGTACTTC. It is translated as CASRETDYEQYF.

Written as DNA, the CDR3 is TGTGCCAGCAGCTTAAGGGTAACCGGGGAGCTGTTTTTT. This gives the protein CASSLRVTGELFF. This rearrangement joins TRBV11-2 to TRBJ2-2, with unresolved D. From germline, CDR1 is SGHAT and CDR2 FQNNGV. This CDR3 comprises 13 residues. The germline V and J ends were trimmed by 2 bases and 5 bases, with 6 bases remaining between them.

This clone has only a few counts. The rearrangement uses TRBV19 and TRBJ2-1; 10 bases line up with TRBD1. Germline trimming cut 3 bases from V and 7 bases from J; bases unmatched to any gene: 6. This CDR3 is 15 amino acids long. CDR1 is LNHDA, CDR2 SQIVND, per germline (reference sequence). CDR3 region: CASSIGQGDWNEQFF. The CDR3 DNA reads TGTGCCAGTAGTATCGGACAGGGGGATTGGAATGAGCAGTTCTTC.

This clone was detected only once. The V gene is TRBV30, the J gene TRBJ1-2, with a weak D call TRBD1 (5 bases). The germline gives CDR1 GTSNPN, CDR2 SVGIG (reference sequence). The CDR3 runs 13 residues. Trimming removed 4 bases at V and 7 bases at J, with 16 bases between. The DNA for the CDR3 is TGTGCCTGGAACCCAAGCGGGAGGGGTGGCTACACCTTC. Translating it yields CAWNPSGRGGYTF.